These T cell receptor beta chains were read from a single sample in a study of T cell responses to AZD1222 COVID-19 vaccine. The data were produced by immunoSEQ multiplex PCR, yet TCRdb's version contains in-frame clones alone and is incomplete. The sample includes fewer than 150,000 clones, roughly 90% of them seen just once. Sequenced here: peripheral blood, sampled on day 0 of AZD1222 vaccination. The receptors stem from an adult in good health. Both conserved end residues are part of each CDR3. The order of the fields is D gene, V gene, clone size, J gene, CDR3 protein, CDR3 DNA. A D gene is named only where the DNA matches it firmly. The size field is filled for only some rows; it gives once, few, many or a size class.

TRBD2,TRBV28,NA,TRBJ2-3,CASKSGGGTDTQYF,TGTGCCAGCAAATCGGGGGGAGGCACAGATACGCAGTATTTT
TRBD1,TRBV28,NA,TRBJ2-7,CASTGQGSTLGEQYF,TGTGCCAGCACCGGACAGGGGAGTACCTTGGGGGAGCAGTACTTC
TRBD2,TRBV5-1,few,TRBJ2-7,CASSQSGTSDYEQYF,TGCGCCAGCAGCCAATCCGGGACTAGCGACTACGAGCAGTACTTC
NA,TRBV6-5,NA,TRBJ2-3,CASSSRQRTDTQYF,TGTGCCAGCAGTTCCAGACAGCGCACAGATACGCAGTATTTT
NA,TRBV15,NA,TRBJ1-1,CATSREARLGSEAFF,TGTGCCACCAGCAGGGAGGCCAGGTTAGGCTCTGAAGCTTTCTTT
NA,TRBV6-5,NA,TRBJ2-7,CASSRPGRSSYEQYF,TGTGCCAGCAGTCGACCGGGACGAAGTAGCTACGAGCAGTACTTC
NA,TRBV10-2,NA,TRBJ1-1,CASSAGQGLNTEAFF,TGCGCCAGCAGTGCCGGGCAGGGCCTGAACACTGAAGCTTTCTTT
NA,TRBV12-3/TRBV12-4,NA,TRBJ1-2,CASSLSGTEGYTF,TGTGCCAGCAGTTTGTCGGGGACCGAAGGCTACACCTTC
TRBD1,TRBV5-5,NA,TRBJ2-1,CASSARQGAYNEQFF,TGTGCCAGCAGCGCACGACAGGGCGCCTACAATGAGCAGTTCTTC
NA,TRBV2,once,TRBJ1-3,CASRDAGGGNTIYF,TGTGCCAGCAGAGATGCCGGGGGTGGAAACACCATATATTTT
TRBD1,TRBV3-1/TRBV3-2,NA,TRBJ1-2,CASSRGQVYGYTF,TGTGCCAGCAGCCGGGGACAGGTCTATGGCTACACCTTC
TRBD2,TRBV7-9,NA,TRBJ2-7,CASSPGGGNYEQYF,TGTGCCAGCAGCCCCGGCGGGGGAAACTACGAGCAGTACTTC
NA,TRBV6-5,NA,TRBJ1-2,CASSYLLRNRAYGYTF,TGTGCCAGCAGTTACCTCCTCAGGAATCGAGCGTATGGCTACACCTTC
NA,TRBV6-1,once,TRBJ2-5,CASSEVAGDQETQYF,TGTGCCAGCAGTGAAGTAGCAGGGGACCAAGAGACCCAGTACTTC
NA,TRBV27,NA,TRBJ2-7,CASSLLRVAPRREQYF,TGTGCCAGCAGTTTATTGAGGGTAGCGCCCCGTCGAGAGCAGTACTTC
TRBD1,TRBV7-8,NA,TRBJ2-7,CASSVGDRAGLEQYF,TGTGCCAGCAGCGTGGGAGACAGGGCTGGGTTGGAGCAGTACTTC
NA,TRBV6-2/TRBV6-3,NA,TRBJ1-5,CASSYSPDSNQPQHF,TGTGCCAGCAGTTACTCACCCGATAGCAATCAGCCCCAGCATTTT
NA,TRBV5-4,NA,TRBJ1-1,CASSLIRGDTEAFF,TGTGCCAGCAGCTTGATCAGGGGCGATACTGAAGCTTTCTTT
TRBD2,TRBV18,NA,TRBJ2-3,CASSPPGRAAGDTQYF,TGTGCCAGCTCACCTCCCGGGAGGGCCGCAGGAGATACGCAGTATTTT
NA,TRBV29-1,NA,TRBJ1-3,CSVEEPVGNTIYF,TGCAGCGTTGAGGAGCCAGTTGGAAACACCATATATTTT
TRBD2,TRBV12-5,NA,TRBJ2-3,CASGLPRLAGVGDTQYF,TGTGCTAGTGGTCTCCCTCGACTAGCTGGGGTGGGAGATACGCAGTATTTT
TRBD1,TRBV27,NA,TRBJ1-5,CASSLGTGGNQPQHF,TGTGCCAGCAGTTTAGGGACAGGGGGCAATCAGCCCCAGCATTTT
NA,TRBV6-1,NA,TRBJ2-2,CASSERDTGELFF,TGTGCCAGCAGTGAACGCGACACCGGGGAGCTGTTTTTT
NA,TRBV4-1,NA,TRBJ2-6,CASSQYRVGRPSGANVLTF,TGCGCCAGCAGCCAATACCGGGTCGGGCGGCCCTCTGGGGCCAACGTCCTGACTTTC
NA,TRBV24-1,NA,TRBJ1-3,CATSDFGTGSGNTIYF,TGTGCCACCAGTGATTTTGGCACAGGGTCAGGAAACACCATATATTTT
NA,TRBV6-6,NA,TRBJ2-7,CASIKGGGRTWYEQYF,TGTGCCAGCATCAAGGGGGGAGGGAGGACGTGGTACGAGCAGTACTTC
NA,TRBV20-1,NA,TRBJ1-4,CSAPRLKGLFF,TGCAGTGCCCCCAGGCTGAAGGGACTGTTTTTT
TRBD1,TRBV6-5,NA,TRBJ1-2,CASTSTGTGYGYTF,TGTGCCAGCACCTCGACCGGGACAGGGTATGGCTACACCTTC
NA,TRBV30,NA,TRBJ1-2,CAWSLRDKANYGYTF,TGTGCCTGGAGTCTAAGGGATAAAGCTAACTATGGCTACACCTTC
NA,TRBV6-5,NA,TRBJ1-4,CASSYKSTNEKLFF,TGTGCCAGCAGTTATAAATCAACTAATGAAAAACTGTTTTTT
NA,TRBV18,NA,TRBJ1-2,CASSLSDRPPNGYTF,TGTGCCAGCTCACTTTCCGACAGGCCCCCAAATGGCTACACCTTC
NA,TRBV4-1,NA,TRBJ1-6,CASSQGWAEDYNSPLHF,TGCGCCAGCAGCCAAGGCTGGGCGGAAGACTATAATTCACCCCTCCACTTT
NA,TRBV3-1/TRBV3-2,NA,TRBJ2-5,CASSQSYSGQTQYF,TGTGCCAGCAGCCAATCGTATTCGGGACAGACCCAGTACTTC
NA,TRBV19,NA,TRBJ2-1,CASSINDPTVSTNEQFF,TGTGCCAGTAGTATTAATGACCCGACAGTATCCACGAATGAGCAGTTCTTC
TRBD2,TRBV6-6,NA,TRBJ2-7,CASSQGGTRVNEQYF,TGTGCCAGCAGCCAAGGCGGGACTAGAGTTAACGAGCAGTACTTC
NA,TRBV6-5,NA,TRBJ1-5,CASSPYSNQPQHF,TGTGCCAGCAGTCCTTATAGCAATCAGCCCCAGCATTTT
TRBD1,TRBV19,NA,TRBJ1-3,CASSLGQGGGNTIYF,TGTGCCAGTAGTTTGGGACAGGGTGGAGGAAACACCATATATTTT
NA,TRBV9,NA,TRBJ2-2,CASSPLVVNTGELFF,TGTGCCAGCAGCCCCCTGGTAGTCAACACCGGGGAGCTGTTTTTT
NA,TRBV2,NA,TRBJ1-5,CASRPSYRAAGNQPQHF,TGTGCCAGCAGGCCATCCTACAGGGCCGCGGGCAATCAGCCCCAGCATTTT
NA,TRBV19,NA,TRBJ2-7,CASTDGMGEQYF,TGTGCCAGTACCGACGGGATGGGCGAGCAGTACTTC
NA,TRBV5-1,NA,TRBJ1-2,CASSEETVANYGYTF,TGCGCCAGCAGCGAGGAGACAGTGGCTAACTATGGCTACACCTTC
NA,TRBV28,NA,TRBJ1-6,CASSLPTQGRGNSPLHF,TGTGCCAGCAGTTTGCCAACACAGGGCAGGGGTAATTCACCCCTCCACTTT
TRBD1,TRBV19,NA,TRBJ2-7,CASSIGGTGYYEQYF,TGTGCCAGTAGTATAGGAGGGACAGGGTACTACGAGCAGTACTTC
NA,TRBV5-6,NA,TRBJ1-5,CASSVLGDSNQPQHF,TGTGCCAGCAGCGTACTCGGAGATAGCAATCAGCCCCAGCATTTT
TRBD2,TRBV7-2,NA,TRBJ2-5,CASSARLAGGPRQETQYF,TGTGCCAGCAGCGCCAGACTAGCGGGGGGGCCGAGGCAAGAGACCCAGTACTTC
NA,TRBV11-2,few,TRBJ2-7,CASSLGTGGPSSYEQYF,TGTGCCAGCAGCTTAGGGACTGGCGGTCCGAGCTCCTACGAGCAGTACTTC
TRBD2,TRBV19,NA,TRBJ2-1,CASSIQLALYNEQFF,TGTGCCAGTAGTATCCAACTAGCGCTTTACAATGAGCAGTTCTTC
TRBD1,TRBV7-8,NA,TRBJ2-2,CASTLPDRANTGELFF,TGTGCCAGCACCCTCCCCGACAGGGCGAACACCGGGGAGCTGTTTTTT
NA,TRBV3-1/TRBV3-2,few,TRBJ1-3,CASSLKGGRNTIYF,TGTGCCAGCAGCCTCAAGGGGGGAAGAAACACCATATATTTT
NA,TRBV28,NA,TRBJ2-7,CASNGIRGVKHEQYF,TGTGCCAGCAATGGGATACGCGGAGTCAAGCACGAGCAGTACTTC
NA,TRBV18,NA,TRBJ1-5,CASSPSTGYRNQPQHF,TGTGCCAGCTCACCATCAACAGGTTATCGCAATCAGCCCCAGCATTTT
TRBD1,TRBV15,NA,TRBJ1-5,CATSPRPGTVDQPQHF,TGTGCCACCAGCCCCCGTCCCGGGACAGTAGATCAGCCCCAGCATTTT
NA,TRBV7-9,NA,TRBJ1-1,CASSAMYFFF,TGTGCCAGCAGCGCAATGTATTTTTTCTTT
NA,TRBV19,NA,TRBJ1-5,CASIQGGSSNQPQHF,TGTGCCAGTATCCAGGGCGGGTCATCAAATCAGCCCCAGCATTTT
NA,TRBV4-1,NA,TRBJ1-5,CASSQEGVGRGSNQPQHF,TGCGCCAGCAGCCAAGAGGGGGTCGGTAGAGGTAGCAATCAGCCCCAGCATTTT
NA,TRBV7-9,NA,TRBJ2-2,CASSLQENTGELFF,TGTGCCAGCAGCTTACAGGAGAACACCGGGGAGCTGTTTTTT
TRBD2,TRBV6-6,NA,TRBJ2-7,CASHTSGSYEQYF,TGTGCCAGCCATACTAGCGGCTCCTACGAGCAGTACTTC
NA,TRBV12-5,NA,TRBJ1-3,CASGRDGGVSGNTIYF,TGTGCTAGTGGGAGGGACGGCGGGGTCTCTGGAAACACCATATATTTT
TRBD2,TRBV6-5,NA,TRBJ2-3,CASSPGGTDTQYF,TGTGCCAGCAGCCCCGGGGGGACAGATACGCAGTATTTT